What follows are 11 T cell receptor beta chains derived from one specimen sequenced in a study of patients and donors after allogeneic stem cell transplantation (dated by TCRdb to between 2020 and 2021). Libraries were constructed by RT-PCR. Sequencing took place on a NextSeq 550. TCRdb applied fastp at Q25 and MiXCR to the public reads, then kept only in-frame beta chains. Duplicate CDR3 protein sequences are folded into a single record with the most common DNA and genes. The sample table records more than 850,000 distinct CDR3 sequences; approximately 19% of these occur just once. The biggest ten clones account for about 6% of the sample. What was sequenced was blood, either unsorted or a sorted T cell fraction (not recorded which). The receptors were sampled from a human donor who was either an allogeneic HSCT recipient or a stem cell or donor lymphocyte infusion donor (not recorded which). It is not recorded whose cells these are; they may come from a transplant donor.

This clonotype was observed a few times. The V call is TRBV6-1, the J call TRBJ2-1; tentatively, D is TRBD2 (6 bases). The CDR3 has 13 amino acids. The V gene's germline CDR1 is MNHNS and CDR2 SASEGT. Trimming took 5 bases from V and 9 from J, leaving 14 bases between them. The CDR3 reads CASSRGLGGEQFF. The CDR3 DNA reads TGTGCCAGCAGTCGGGGACTCGGAGGTGAGCAGTTCTTC.

This clonotype was seen only once. The chain is built from TRBV7-6 and TRBJ1-1; D possibly corresponds to TRBD1 (6 bases). In germline, CDR1 is SGHVS, CDR2 FNYEAQ. V shed 5 bases and J shed 4 bases, with 17 bases lying between them. The CDR3 extends over 15 amino acids. The CDR3 coding sequence is TGTGCCAGCAGCGTTTTCCAGGGGCTCGGCACTGAAGCTTTCTTT. The encoded protein is CASSVFQGLGTEAFF.

In this sample, this clonotype turned up a few times. V gene TRBV25-1 combines with J gene TRBJ2-1; TRBD2 might be the D (6 bases). Trimming shortened V by 6 bases and J by 7 bases, and 16 bases separated the two germline ends. Germline V gene sequence: CDR1 MGHDK, CDR2 SYGVNS. The CDR3 contains 14 residues. CDR3 DNA sequence: TGTGCCAGCAGGGGCGGGGCATGGGGGAATGAGCAGTTCTTC. Translating gives CASRGGAWGNEQFF.

The chain links TRBV12-3 or TRBV12-4 to TRBJ1-2, with a possible D match to TRBD1 (6 bases). The CDR3 sequence is 13 residues long. Between the trimmed V and J ends, which lost 6 bases and 5 bases, there was a span of 13 bases. CDR3 loop: CASRIQGSYGYTF. DNA for the CDR3: TGTGCCAGCAGGATACAGGGTAGTTATGGCTACACCTTC.

The CDR3 loop reads CASSLRGGGTPNSPLHF. The CDR3 DNA sequence: TGTGCCAGCAGCTTAAGGGGAGGGGGGACACCGAATTCACCCCTCCACTTT. This chain links TRBV7-6 with TRBJ1-6; perhaps TRBD1 as D (6 bases). Trimming took off 2 bases at V and 7 bases at J, with 18 bases between the two ends. Germline V gene lookup returns CDR1 SGHVS and CDR2 FNYEAQ. The CDR3 has 17 amino acids.

The table lists this clonotype with a few counts. V gene TRBV6-1 combines with J gene TRBJ2-5; TRBD2 matches at 13 bases. Germline-derived CDR1 and CDR2 are MNHNS and SASEGT. The CDR3 is 17 amino acids. V lost 5 bases, J lost 4 bases, and 10 bases stayed unmatched. CDR3: CASSRGLAGRPGETQYF. The CDR3 region has the DNA TGTGCCAGCAGTCGGGGACTAGCGGGGAGACCTGGAGAGACCCAGTACTTC.

The chain uses TRBV7-2 and TRBJ1-2, with 7 bases aligning to TRBD1. Per the germline V gene, CDR1 is SGHTA and CDR2 is FQGNSA. The CDR3 consists of 15 residues. The junction had 9 bases not matched to a gene; V was cut back by 1 base and J by 7 bases. The CDR3 sequence is CASSLGAGGGVGYTF. The CDR3 DNA reads as TGTGCCAGCAGCTTAGGTGCAGGGGGTGGTGTTGGCTACACCTTC.

This clonotype came up a few times. The chain uses TRBV20-1 and TRBJ2-7; no clear D gene. The V gene lost 3 bases and the J gene lost 3 bases, with 9 bases spanning the gap. The CDR3 runs 12 residues. Germline V gene sequence: CDR1 DFQATT, CDR2 SNEGSKA (reference sequence). CDR3 sequence (DNA): TGCAGTGCTAGTTACAGCATCTACGAGCAGTACTTC. Translation gives CSASYSIYEQYF.

The CDR3 region is CASSHATGKRGYTF. In nucleotides, the CDR3 is TGTGCCAGCAGCCACGCTACAGGAAAGCGAGGCTACACCTTC. This chain joins TRBV6-2 or TRBV6-3 and TRBJ1-2, with D maybe TRBD1 (5 bases). The germline gives CDR1 MNHEY, CDR2 SVGEGT. Trimming left V 6 bases short and J 8 bases short, with 19 bases between. The CDR3 is 14 amino acids.

The chain uses TRBV7-3 and TRBJ2-2; D might be TRBD2 (6 bases). Germline values: CDR1 SGHTA, CDR2 FQGTGA. Trimming left V 5 bases short and J 2 bases short, with 15 bases between. CDR3 length: 16 residues. CDR3 DNA: TGTGCCAGCAGCCAAACCGGGGGAATCAACACCGGGGAGCTGTTTTTT. Encoded protein: CASSQTGGINTGELFF.

CDR3 loop: CASSYRADTQYF. In DNA form, the CDR3 reads TGTGCCAGCAGCTACAGGGCAGATACGCAGTATTTT. The rearrangement joins TRBV7-2 to TRBJ2-3; maybe TRBD1 (6 bases). CDR1 is SGHTA, CDR2 FQGNSA, per germline. The CDR3 is 12 amino acids. V was pared by 4 bases and J by 4 bases, with 6 bases between.